One sample yielded the 25 T cell receptor beta chains listed below, sequenced in a study of shared clonotypes between healthy human individuals. Clones were read by immunoSEQ multiplex PCR, and TCRdb kept only the in-frame ones, dropping some. The sample has over 2 million clones; 85% to 95% are singletons. The source material was naive CD4+ T cells from PBMCs. Subset in this sample: CD45RA+ positively selected. These TCRs come from a man aged 18 to 29 in good health. Some clones in this sample may be carry-over from other donors' samples.

This chain links TRBV7-8 with TRBJ1-2; 9 nucleotides align to TRBD1. Per the germline V gene, CDR1 is SGHVS and CDR2 is FQNEAQ. The CDR3 runs 16 residues. The trim removed 1 base at V and 3 bases at J, leaving 6 bases unmatched. The CDR3 here is CASSLVGTGMDYGYTF. The CDR3 DNA follows: TGTGCCAGCAGCTTAGTCGGGACAGGGATGGACTATGGCTACACCTTC.

The sample holds a few counts of this clone. This sequence joins TRBV18 and TRBJ1-1, with TRBD1 as a possible D gene (5 bases). The CDR3 has 14 residues. The germline V gene has CDR1 KGHSH and CDR2 LQKENI. Trimming shortened V by 1 base and J by 6 bases, and 12 bases separated the two germline ends. CDR3 region: CASSPLAGIAEAFF. The CDR3 bases are TGTGCCAGCTCACCACTGGCAGGGATTGCTGAAGCTTTCTTT.

CDR3 sequence: CASTLNWRGNTIYF. CDR3 nucleotide sequence: TGTGCCAGCACGCTCAACTGGAGGGGAAACACCATATATTTT. The V call is TRBV6-1, the J call TRBJ1-3; D remains unclear. The V end was cut by 7 bases, the J end by 4 bases, with 14 bases between. CDR1 is MNHNS and CDR2 is SASEGT in the germline V gene. The CDR3 is made up of 14 amino acids.

The chain carries TRBV6-1 and TRBJ2-7; no clear D. This CDR3 has 12 residues. Per the germline V gene, CDR1 is MNHNS and CDR2 is SASEGT. V was pared by 6 bases and J by 2 bases, with 8 bases between. The chain's CDR3 is CASRTGPYEQYF. The CDR3 bases are TGTGCCAGCAGAACGGGCCCCTACGAGCAGTACTTC.

CDR3 sequence reads: CSVRDATSGRFGTQYF. The CDR3 DNA is TGCAGCGTTCGGGATGCGACTAGCGGGAGGTTCGGTACGCAGTATTTT. J is TRBJ2-3 and V is TRBV29-1, with 13 positions matching TRBD2. CDR1 is SQVTM and CDR2 is ANQGSEA in the germline V gene. V was clipped by 5 bases and J by 8 bases; unmatched bases: 13. CDR3 length equals 16 residues.

The gene calls are TRBV11-3 and TRBJ1-3; D is uncertain. Trimming took off 2 bases at V and 4 bases at J, with 6 bases between the two ends. The CDR3 covers 13 residues. Per germline, CDR1 SGHNT and CDR2 YENEEA. CDR3 loop: CASSLSPGNTIYF. CDR3 in DNA: TGTGCCAGCAGCTTATCCCCCGGAAACACCATATATTTT.

This chain joins TRBV27 and TRBJ1-2, with D possibly TRBD1 on 5 matching bases. The CDR3 spans 16 residues. V was cut by 2 bases and J by 4 bases, with 17 bases left in between. CDR1 MNHEY and CDR2 SMNVEV come from the germline V gene (reference sequence). The CDR3 region is CASSLRAGPNPYGYTF. The CDR3 region has the DNA TGTGCCAGCAGTTTACGCGCGGGGCCAAACCCCTATGGCTACACCTTC.

The V and J genes are TRBV20-1 and TRBJ2-7; D gene unclear. Germline V CDR1 and CDR2: DFQATT, SNEGSKA (reference sequence). V dropped 2 bases and J dropped 7 bases, with 6 bases sitting between them. This CDR3 region has 10 residues. DNA for the CDR3: TGCAGTGCTAGACAGGAAGAGCAGTACTTC. Translating gives CSARQEEQYF.

This rearrangement joins TRBV28 to TRBJ2-7, with 12 bases identical to TRBD2. The CDR3 loop spans 18 amino acids. V shed 1 base and J 3 bases; nucleotides not matched to a gene: 10. Germline-derived CDR1 and CDR2 are MDHEN and SYDVKM. The CDR3: CASSLYVTSGSRGYEQYF. In DNA form, the CDR3 reads TGTGCCAGCAGTTTATATGTGACTAGCGGGAGTAGGGGCTACGAGCAGTACTTC.

This rearrangement joins TRBV5-6 to TRBJ1-4; D remains ambiguous. The germline CDR1 and CDR2 sequences are SGHDT and YYEEEE. The CDR3 contains 13 residues. V was clipped by 0 bases and J by 10 bases, with 10 bases between them. CDR3 sequence (DNA): TGTGCCAGCAGCTTGGGACATGACGGAAAACTGTTTTTT. This encodes CASSLGHDGKLFF.

The J gene is TRBJ2-5, the V gene TRBV28, with 7 bases aligning to TRBD2. J gave up 5 bases and V 6 bases, and 9 bases lay outside the gene matches. This CDR3 spans 14 amino acids. Germline lookup yields CDR1 MDHEN and CDR2 SYDVKM. CDR3 sequence: CASRSSLGGETQYF. The CDR3 DNA reads TGTGCCAGCAGATCCTCCTTGGGGGGGGAGACCCAGTACTTC.

This rearrangement joins TRBV5-1 to TRBJ1-1; D possibly corresponds to TRBD1 (5 bases). This CDR3 is built from 14 residues. The germline V gene has CDR1 SGHRS and CDR2 YFSETQ. V lost 8 bases and J lost 0, with 14 bases in between. The CDR3 DNA follows: TGCGCCAGTGATCGGGGACCGGTGAACACTGAAGCTTTCTTT. It is translated as CASDRGPVNTEAFF.

CDR3 sequence (DNA): TGTGCCAGCAGCTTAGGAGGCTACGAGTACTTC. As protein: CASSLGGYEYF. The V gene is TRBV7-9, the J gene TRBJ2-4; D remains ambiguous. Per the germline V gene, CDR1 is SEHNR and CDR2 is FQNEAQ (reference sequence). V dropped 1 base and J dropped 14 bases, with 9 bases sitting between them. The CDR3 has 11 amino acids.

The rearrangement joins TRBV7-9 to TRBJ2-1; TRBD1 might be the D (6 bases). The CDR3 extends over 15 amino acids. Germline V CDR1 and CDR2: SEHNR, FQNEAQ (reference sequence). The V end lost 2 bases, the J end lost 8 bases, and 16 bases lay between the germline ends. The CDR3, as DNA: TGTGCCAGCAGCTTATTGTCAGGGGCGGCAGATGAGCAGTTCTTC. It specifies CASSLLSGAADEQFF.

This rearrangement joins TRBV11-2 to TRBJ1-1, with 8 bases fitting TRBD1. CDR3 length: 14 residues. Germline CDR1 and CDR2: SGHAT and FQNNGV. Trimming cost V 1 base and J 7 bases; bases outside gene matches: 5. CDR3 protein: CASSLGWTGSEAFF. The CDR3, as DNA: TGTGCCAGCAGCTTAGGGTGGACAGGGAGTGAAGCTTTCTTT.

The V and J genes are TRBV28 and TRBJ2-2; D might be TRBD2 (5 bases). Germline V gene data show CDR1 as MDHEN and CDR2 as SYDVKM. The CDR3 contains 13 residues. The V end was cut by 9 bases, the J end by 8 bases, with 16 bases between. CDR3 loop: CASQKGVPGELFF. The CDR3 coding sequence is TGTGCCAGTCAGAAGGGAGTCCCAGGGGAGCTGTTTTTT.

This clone has only one observation. The gene calls are TRBV19 and TRBJ2-6; D unresolved. The CDR3 has 15 amino acids. The V end lost 0 bases, the J end lost 1 base, and 4 bases lay between the germline ends. CDR1 LNHDA and CDR2 SQIVND come from the germline V gene (reference sequence). CDR3 sequence: CASSIDRSGANVLTF. CDR3 sequence (DNA): TGTGCCAGTAGTATAGATAGGTCTGGGGCCAACGTCCTGACTTTC.

CDR3 DNA sequence: TGTGCCAGCTCACCTGGGAACGGGAGGGCTGGAAATGAGCAGTTCTTC. This codes for CASSPGNGRAGNEQFF. The V gene is TRBV18, the J gene TRBJ2-1; 8 bases line up with TRBD2. CDR1 is KGHSH, CDR2 LQKENI, per germline. J gave up 7 bases and V 3 bases, and 11 bases lay outside the gene matches. The CDR3 totals 16 residues.

Only one count was recorded for this clone. The chain links TRBV30 to TRBJ1-2; perhaps TRBD1 as D (5 bases). The CDR3 is 13 amino acids. Germline V CDR1 and CDR2: GTSNPN, SVGIG (reference sequence). Trimming removed 3 bases from V and 4 bases from J, with 12 bases in between. The chain's CDR3 is CAWRPGVIYGYTF. CDR3 in DNA: TGTGCCTGGAGACCGGGGGTCATCTATGGCTACACCTTC.

The V and J genes are TRBV27 and TRBJ2-2, with a weak D call TRBD2 (6 bases). This CDR3 has 15 amino acids. Germline V gene lookup returns CDR1 MNHEY and CDR2 SMNVEV (reference sequence). Trimming took 3 bases from V and 4 from J, leaving 12 bases between them. Here the CDR3 DNA reads TGTGCCAGCAGTTTTTCGGGACTCCGCACCGGGGAGCTGTTTTTT. It specifies CASSFSGLRTGELFF.

This sequence joins TRBV10-3 and TRBJ2-5, with TRBD1 identical over 7 bases. Germline V lookup: CDR1 ENHRY, CDR2 SYGVKD. This CDR3 region has 12 residues. V gave up 6 bases and J gave up 8 bases; unmatched junction bases: 6. This CDR3 is CAISDRAQTQYF. CDR3 DNA: TGTGCCATCAGCGACAGGGCCCAAACCCAGTACTTC.

V usage is TRBV30 and J usage is TRBJ2-2; D gene ambiguous. The CDR3 loop spans 14 amino acids. V was trimmed by 1 base and J by 6 bases, leaving 12 bases between them. CDR1 is GTSNPN, CDR2 SVGIG, per germline (reference sequence). CDR3 sequence: CAWSEGTQSGELFF. DNA of the CDR3: TGTGCCTGGAGTGAGGGCACCCAGTCCGGGGAGCTGTTTTTT. The full variable domain, completed using reference TRBV30 and TRBJ2-2, is SQTIHQWPATLVQPVGSPLSLECTVEGTSNPNLYWYRQAAGRGLQLLFYSVGIGQISSEVPQNLSASRPQDRQFILSSKKLLLSDSGFYLCAWSEGTQSGELFFGEGSRLTVL.

This chain links TRBV28 with TRBJ1-5; D not resolved. The germline V and J ends were trimmed by 8 bases and 3 bases, with 8 bases remaining between them. The CDR3 contains 12 residues. Germline CDR1 is MDHEN and CDR2 is SYDVKM. The CDR3 nucleotides are TGTGCCAGCGGGCTGTCCAATCAGCCCCAGCATTTT. Protein: CASGLSNQPQHF. Using reference TRBV28 and TRBJ1-5 for the parts outside the CDR3, the full variable domain is DVKVTQSSRYLVKRTGEKVFLECVQDMDHENMFWYRQDPGLGLRLIYFSYDVKMKEKGDIPEGYSVSREKKERFSLILESASTNQTSMYLCASGLSNQPQHFGDGTRLSIL.

The chain combines TRBV6-6 with TRBJ2-5; TRBD1 aligns across 10 bases. Germline trimming cut 0 bases from V and 5 bases from J; bases unmatched to any gene: 6. The CDR3 is 16 residues long. CDR1 is MNHNY, CDR2 SVGAGI, per germline (reference sequence). CDR3 sequence: CASSYSMGQGSETQYF. The CDR3, as DNA: TGTGCCAGCAGTTACTCGATGGGACAGGGGTCGGAGACCCAGTACTTC.

This clone was seen just once. The chain links TRBV21-1 to TRBJ2-1; the D call TRBD2 from the table was never checked on the DNA. TRBV21-1 counts as a pseudogene. The CDR3 has 20 residues. CDR3 region: CASSKGGRGPRREKDNEQFF. The DNA of the CDR3 is TGTGCCAGCAGCAAAGGGGGCAGGGGTCCCCGGCGGGAGAAGGACAATGAGCAGTTCTTC.